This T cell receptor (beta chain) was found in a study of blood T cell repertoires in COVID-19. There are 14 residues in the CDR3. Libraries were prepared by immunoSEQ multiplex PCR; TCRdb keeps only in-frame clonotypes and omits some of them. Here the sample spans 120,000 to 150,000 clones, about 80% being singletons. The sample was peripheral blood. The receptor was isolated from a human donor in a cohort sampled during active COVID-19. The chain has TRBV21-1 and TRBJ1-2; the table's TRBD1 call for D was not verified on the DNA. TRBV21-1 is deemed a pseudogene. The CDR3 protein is CASSHREPHYGYTF. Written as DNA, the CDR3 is TGTGCCAGCAGCCACAGGGAGCCTCACTATGGCTACACCTTC.